The 10 T cell receptor beta chains given below trace back to one sample, sequenced in a study of cytomegalovirus exposure and HLA in healthy donors. 60 Vbeta and 13 Jbeta primers were used in PCR. Here immunoSEQ multiplex PCR was the method, and the copy in TCRdb shows in-frame clones only, minus some. The sample holds roughly 57,000 clones. The specimen sequenced was PBMCs. The origin of the receptors is a man aged 18 to 29 in good health and CMV-seropositive.

The chain combines TRBV5-1 with TRBJ2-1; TRBD2 matches at 10 bases. Trimming at V came to 0 bases and at J to 6 bases, leaving 12 bases not matched to a gene. The germline gives CDR1 SGHRS, CDR2 YFSETQ. The CDR3 extends over 18 amino acids. The CDR3 sequence: CASSLVGLALGVTNEQFF. DNA for the CDR3: TGCGCCAGCAGCTTGGTGGGACTAGCGCTCGGGGTGACCAATGAGCAGTTCTTC. The full variable domain, in which reference TRBV5-1 and TRBJ2-1 provide the parts outside the CDR3, is KAGVTQTPRYLIKTRGQQVTLSCSPISGHRSVSWYQQTPGQGLQFLFEYFSETQRNKGNFPGRFSGRQFSNSRSEMNVSTLELGDSALYLCASSLVGLALGVTNEQFFGPGTRLTVL.

The gene calls are TRBV5-4 and TRBJ2-1; D may be TRBD2 (7 bases). This CDR3 has 14 residues. Germline CDR1 SGHNT, CDR2 YYREEE (reference sequence). V shed 4 bases and J shed 6 bases, with 14 bases lying between them. As DNA, the CDR3 is TGTGCCAGCAGCCAGGGGACTAACCCCAATGAGCAGTTCTTC. Its translation is CASSQGTNPNEQFF.

The chain recombines TRBV6-5 with TRBJ2-5, with TRBD2 matching 8 bases. The better agreement between TRBJ2-7 and the DNA end casts doubt on the J call. The CDR3 is made up of 15 amino acids. In germline, CDR1 is MNHEY, CDR2 SVGAGI. The CDR3 nucleotides read TGTGCCAGCAGTTCCCCTTCCGGGACTAGCTACGAGCAGTACTTC. This encodes CASSSPSGTSYEQYF.

Regarding this clone: An end of the junction differs from the germline gene, which may be a read error. This chain connects TRBV6-1 to TRBJ1-5; 10 bases agree with TRBD1. From germline, CDR1 is MNHNS and CDR2 SASEGT. CDR3 length equals 15 residues. CDR3 DNA sequence: TGCGCCAGCAGCTGGGGGACAGGGGGCAATCAGCCCCAGCATTTT. Amino acids: CASSWGTGGNQPQHF.

J is TRBJ1-1 and V is TRBV9; maybe TRBD1 (5 bases). The V gene's germline CDR1 is SGDLS and CDR2 YYNGEE. V dropped 0 bases and J dropped 3 bases, with 12 bases sitting between them. This CDR3 has 15 residues. The CDR3 reads CASSVGWQGYTEAFF. CDR3 nucleotide sequence: TGTGCCAGCAGCGTAGGATGGCAGGGTTACACTGAAGCTTTCTTT. Variable domain in full (rest from reference TRBV9 and TRBJ1-1): DSGVTQTPKHLITATGQRVTLRCSPRSGDLSVYWYQQSLDQGLQFLIQYYNGEERAKGNILERFSAQQFPDLHSELNLSSLELGDSALYFCASSVGWQGYTEAFFGQGTRLTVV.

The chain has TRBV6-5 and TRBJ1-6; TRBD1 might be the D (5 bases). V gave up 8 bases and J gave up 7 bases, with 12 bases separating them. The CDR3 consists of 13 residues. Per the germline V gene, CDR1 is MNHEY and CDR2 is SVGAGI. CDR3 region: CASRIRGNSPLHF. The CDR3 DNA is TGTGCCAGCCGCATTCGGGGGAATTCACCCCTCCACTTT.

The V gene is TRBV11-2, the J gene TRBJ2-7; 7 positions match TRBD1. This CDR3 has 19 amino acids. Germline V CDR1 and CDR2: SGHAT, FQNNGV. Trimming removed 5 bases from V and 5 bases from J; junction bases left unmatched: 24. The CDR3 DNA reads TGTGCCAGCAGCCCACCGAGCCGGGACAGAGGCTCCAGGGTTGACGAGCAGTACTTC. This encodes CASSPPSRDRGSRVDEQYF.

The gene calls are TRBV19 and TRBJ1-2; 8 positions match TRBD1. Losses at the gene ends were 4 bases for V and 2 bases for J; bases not matched to a gene: 6. CDR1 and CDR2 (germline): LNHDA, SQIVND (reference sequence). This CDR3 is 15 amino acids long. CDR3 nucleotide sequence: TGTGCCAGTAGTACACCGGACAGGGCCAACTATGGCTACACCTTC. Translating gives CASSTPDRANYGYTF.

V is TRBV4-1 and J is TRBJ1-1, with D maybe TRBD1 (6 bases). In germline, CDR1 is MGHRA, CDR2 YSYEKL. The CDR3 consists of 17 residues. The V and J ends lost 7 bases and 6 bases respectively, with 27 bases between them. The CDR3 nucleotides are TGCGCCAGCATGAATCCAGGGACAACCAAATACGCCTCTGAAGCTTTCTTT. Amino acid sequence: CASMNPGTTKYASEAFF.

The V call is TRBV19, the J call TRBJ1-2; D ambiguous. V shed 7 bases and J shed 8 bases, with 20 bases lying between them. Germline V gene sequence: CDR1 LNHDA, CDR2 SQIVND (reference sequence). The CDR3 spans 14 residues. The CDR3 spells CASTPARLNRGYTF. In DNA form, the CDR3 reads TGTGCCAGTACCCCGGCCCGACTTAATCGCGGCTACACCTTC.